Sequencing of this TCR beta chain was carried out in a study of Tregs in tolerant kidney transplant recipients. Study-level information: An approximately 3-day belatacept mixed lymphocyte reaction, sometimes plus 5-day graft donor restimulation, preceded CD4+CD25+CD127- sorting.

This clone was picked up a small number of times. Antigen unknown. V was clipped by 5 bases and J by 5 bases, with 15 bases between them. Looked up from germline, CDR1 is MNHNY and CDR2 is SVGAGI (reference sequence). The CDR3 is 14 residues long. Study results and limitations: Activated donor B cell expansion appeared to reveal the most relevant donor-specific TCRbeta repertoire.

This table comes from immunoSEQ multiplex PCR, and its TCRdb copy is limited to in-frame clones, with some not included. The table shows 15,000 to 20,000 clones, with roughly 58% occurring only once. The source of this sequence is a human donor in good health. The V call is TRBV6-6, the J call TRBJ2-5, with D possibly being TRBD1 or TRBD2 (7 bases each). Input material: Tregs from blood cultured with allogeneic cells. The DNA of the CDR3 is TGTGCCAGCAGTGCCAGACAGGGAGGGGAGACCCAGTACTTC. Residues: CASSARQGGETQYF.